Each of the 8 T cell receptor beta chains below was sequenced from the same sample in a study of tumor-infiltrating lymphocytes in primary liver carcinoma. Extraction also yielded germline DNA, while blood RNA was obtained from unsorted whole blood. From roughly 0.5 ug total RNA, TCR beta cDNA was generated with a primer in the constant region. Researchers made the TCR beta libraries by running three nested multiplex PCR rounds with slightly modified ARM-PCR. Each of the first two PCR rounds ran approximately 10 cycles with TRBV1-TRBV30 forward and C-beta reverse primers. Using its own MiXCR run on the multiplex PCR reads, TCRdb lists one record per CDR3 protein. The data hold 180,000 or so distinct CDR3 sequences, with over 45% observed a single time. The material sequenced was peripheral blood. The receptors come from a man in his forties or fifties with primary liver carcinoma and hepatitis B virus infection.

This sequence joins TRBV6-5 and TRBJ2-3, with TRBD1 matching 9 bases. Per the germline V gene, CDR1 is MNHEY and CDR2 is SVGAGI. CDR3 size: 15 residues. The chain's CDR3 is CVWQDWTGETDTQYF. CDR3 DNA: TGTGTCTGGCAGGACTGGACAGGGGAGACAGATACGCAGTATTTT.

Remarks on this clonotype: A read error may account for a junction end that differs from germline. This chain links TRBV11-2 with TRBJ2-5; no firm D call. CDR3 length: 13 residues. Germline assignment: CDR1 SGHAT and CDR2 FQNNGV. In DNA form, the CDR3 reads TGTGCCAGAAGCCTTGCGCACCAGGAGACCCAGTACTTC. Protein sequence: CARSLAHQETQYF.

The chain has TRBV6-5 and TRBJ1-3, with 7 bases matching TRBD1. V lost 2 bases, J lost 2 bases, and 6 bases stayed unmatched. CDR1 is MNHEY, CDR2 SVGAGI, per germline. This CDR3 region has 16 residues. The DNA of the CDR3 is TGTGCCAGCAGTTACGGGTCAGGGGGAGCTGGAAACACCATATATTTT. Translation: CASSYGSGGAGNTIYF.

This clonotype was seen a few times. The gene calls are TRBV12-3 or TRBV12-4 and TRBJ2-7, with TRBD1 matching 9 bases. V was pared by 6 bases and J by 4 bases, with 7 bases of the junction left unmatched. There are 14 residues in the CDR3. In DNA, the CDR3 is TGTGCCAGCAGGACGGAGACAGGGGGATACGAGCAGTACTTC. Its protein product is CASRTETGGYEQYF.

Concerning this clonotype itself: The junction and the germline gene differ at one end; a read error may be behind it. The J gene is TRBJ1-4, the V gene TRBV6-1, with D tentatively TRBD1 (5 bases). The CDR3 runs to 14 residues. Germline-derived CDR1 and CDR2 are MNHNS and SASEGT. This CDR3 reads CASSDRGDNEKMFF. Here the CDR3 DNA reads TGTGCCAGCAGTGACCGGGGGGATAATGAAAAAATGTTTTTT.

As to this clonotype: A clone one base away is much larger, so this may be a read error. The CDR3 protein is CASSLGTGITDTQYF. The CDR3 DNA sequence: TGTGCCAGCAGCCTCGGGACAGGGATCACAGATACGCAGTATTTT. This chain links TRBV11-3 with TRBJ2-3; 9 bases agree with TRBD1. CDR3 length: 15 amino acids. CDR1 and CDR2 (germline): SGHNT, YENEEA. With V trimmed by 5 bases and J by 2 bases, 5 bases remained unmatched.

The rearrangement joins TRBV4-2 to TRBJ2-3, with TRBD2 matching over 10 bases. Germline trimming cut 4 bases from V and 4 bases from J; bases unmatched to any gene: 8. This CDR3 spans 16 amino acids. Germline V gene lookup returns CDR1 LGHNA and CDR2 YNFKEQ. The CDR3 nucleotides are TGTGCCAGCAGCCTTGCCGGGACTAGCGAAGCAGATACGCAGTATTTT. Protein product: CASSLAGTSEADTQYF.

Only one count was recorded for this clonotype. The J gene is TRBJ2-2, the V gene TRBV7-9; 8 bases match TRBD2. Trimming cost V 5 bases and J 0 bases; bases outside gene matches: 5. CDR3 size: 16 residues. The germline V gene encodes CDR1 SEHNR and CDR2 FQNEAQ (reference sequence). For the CDR3, the DNA is TGTGCCAGCAGCACACGGGGGGGACCGAACACCGGGGAGCTGTTTTTT. The encoded protein is CASSTRGGPNTGELFF.